The entry that follows covers one T cell receptor beta chain sequence. Its antigen is still unknown. No per-base quality is available; no much larger clone lies one base away. The data stem from a study of T cell responses to AZD1222 COVID-19 vaccine (dated by TCRdb to 2020 to 2022). Some background on the complete study: TCR sequencing covered 230 to 250 trial participants: 207 given two doses of AZD1222 and some 25 given two doses of MenACWY control vaccine. Enrollment into the trials was organized by age into subgroups of 18-55, 56-69 and 70-plus years, and those subgroups contained approximately 160, 26 and 62 TCR-sequenced participants, respectively.

From the cysteine through the phenylalanine, the CDR3 covers 13 amino acids. The kept DNA is CDR3 alone, 39 bases in frame from the first base. The junction shows trimming of 7 bases on V and 4 bases on J, and the gene matches do not reach 3 bases of it. The germline V gene yields SGHTA for CDR1 and FQGNSA for CDR2. On the study overall, not on this receptor specifically: Vaccine-associated CD4 TCRs spanned the whole spike protein, with dominant responses in regions 160-218 and 743-854. Epitopes outside the regions mutated in the B.1.351 and B.1.1.7 variants were reportedly recognized by nearly half of the unique spike-specific TCRs. In the small 56-69-year group, the increase in depth fell short of significance, most likely because of low power. After two AZD1222 doses, both the breadth and the depth of spike-specific TCRs were significantly higher than at day 0 and than in MenACWY recipients. Participants were mostly white British and included more females than males, and it was suggested by the authors that clonal diversity may have been underestimated. Conclusions about previously exposed vaccinees were limited because only six AZD1222 recipients were SARS-CoV-2 seropositive at baseline. No day 14 peak-response samples were available, so repertoires were characterized only after the peak T cell response.

The CDR3 regions of human TCRbeta chains were analyzed by immunosequencing. The source study handled its data this way. TCRs in the repertoires were matched against a reference library of SARS-CoV-2-specific TCRs that had been generated with the MIRA antigen-specificity platform. Breadth was defined as the fraction of unique TCRs that were SARS-CoV-2-associated. Depth was defined as the fraction of total T cells that were SARS-CoV-2-associated. Each spike-specific TCR was assigned to its reactive spike region and to a CD4 or CD8 class using the MIRA data. Log10-transformed breadth and depth values were compared by one-way ANOVA with Sidak's multiple comparisons tests. TCRdb carries this immuneACCESS record with in-frame sequences only. Its versions omit some clonotypes, under half of them owing to an unresolved V gene in the studies checked, with the rest unexplained. V, J and clone size were drawn from that table, and D and trimming were deduced from the DNA. Recorded for this sample are around 220,000 clones; roughly 94% of them occurred a single time. Jointly, the top ten make up around 1.7% of the sample.

The sample's time point label, in plain terms: about 28 days (+/-7) after the second vaccine dose. Per the publication, the treatment or condition label means: meningococcal conjugate vaccine given as trial control. Vaccinee samples came from UK trials COV001 and COV002, including a single-blind randomized controlled phase 2/3 trial of AZD1222 (ChAdOx1 nCoV-19) in healthy adults. For TCRbeta chain sequencing, PBMC samples from trial participants were taken at day 0 and at day 28 after the second dose. Rearrangement joined TRBV7-2 to TRBJ2-2, and 7 bases in between align with TRBD1. The clonotype originates from an adult who received the MenACWY meningococcal vaccine as a control. This specimen was peripheral blood, taken 28 days after the second dose of the MenACWY control vaccine. The sequence in DNA is TGTGCCAGCACCCAGGGGGTCACCGGGGAGCTGTTTTTT. This gives the protein CASTQGVTGELFF.